These 22 T cell receptor beta chains were all obtained from the same sample, sequenced in a study of OX40 agonist ivuxolimab in advanced cancers. Method: immunoSEQ multiplex PCR; TCRdb's copy keeps in-frame clones and lacks some. Altogether nearly 20,000 clones are present, 80% to 90% being singletons, with the ten largest covering 15% to 20%. The specimen comprised CD4+ or CD8+ T cells sorted from blood, sampled in a trial of the OX40 agonist ivuxolimab. These TCRs come from an adult with an advanced solid tumor such as melanoma, head and neck, liver or kidney cancer.

The gene calls are TRBV9 and TRBJ2-5; 7 nucleotides align to TRBD1. The J call may not be correct, given that the DNA end is closer to TRBJ2-7. The CDR3 is 14 amino acids. Germline loops: CDR1 SGDLS, CDR2 YYNGEE. The CDR3 region has the DNA TGTGCCAGCAGTACAGGGGCTTTCTCCTACGAGCAGTACTTC. Translation gives CASSTGAFSYEQYF.

The J gene is TRBJ1-4, the V gene TRBV5-1; 7 bases are a match to TRBD1. The CDR3 runs to 14 residues. V shed 2 bases and J 7 bases; nucleotides not matched to a gene: 5. CDR1 is SGHRS, CDR2 YFSETQ, per germline. In DNA, the CDR3 is TGCGCCAGCAGCTTAGGTCAGGGGGGTGAAAAACTGTTTTTT. It specifies CASSLGQGGEKLFF.

This clone has only a few counts. The rearrangement links TRBV19 to TRBJ1-2; TRBD1 aligns across 9 bases. This CDR3 contains 14 residues. CDR1 and CDR2 (germline): LNHDA, SQIVND (reference sequence). V was clipped by 5 bases and J by 7 bases; unmatched bases: 8. The CDR3 nucleotides are TGTGCCAGTAGTCTCGGACAGGGGAGAAGTGGCTACACCTTC. It encodes CASSLGQGRSGYTF.

J is TRBJ2-7 and V is TRBV5-4; possible D gene TRBD2, 6 bases. CDR3 length: 14 residues. Germline CDR1 reads SGHNT; CDR2 reads YYREEE (reference sequence). The ends were cut back, 4 bases at V and 8 bases at J, with 19 bases in the middle. CDR3 DNA sequence: TGTGCCAGCAGCGAACGCGAGGGAGGTGGGCAGCAGTACTTC. As protein: CASSEREGGGQQYF.

V is TRBV4-3 and J is TRBJ1-4; the match to TRBD1 covers 9 bases. CDR1 and CDR2 (germline): LGHNA, YSLEER. V shed 7 bases, J shed 7 bases, and the junction held 7 bases outside the gene matches. The CDR3 loop spans 14 amino acids. CDR3 bases: TGCGCCAGCACCCACACAGGGGGCGGTGAAAAACTGTTTTTT. Protein sequence: CASTHTGGGEKLFF.

The chain couples TRBV5-1 to TRBJ2-3, with 7 bases lining up with TRBD2. Germline V gene data show CDR1 as SGHRS and CDR2 as YFSETQ. V lost 0 bases to trimming and J lost 4 bases; unmatched junction nucleotides: 8. The CDR3 extends over 16 amino acids. CDR3 protein: CASSLAGGSISDTQYF. CDR3 DNA: TGCGCCAGCAGCTTGGCCGGGGGGAGTATTTCAGATACGCAGTATTTT.

V is TRBV9 and J is TRBJ1-2, with D maybe TRBD1 (5 bases). The length of the CDR3 is 15 residues. The V end was cut by 3 bases, the J end by 1 base, with 13 bases between. Germline CDR1 SGDLS, CDR2 YYNGEE. CDR3 region: CASSAKGRNNYGYTF. CDR3 nucleotide sequence: TGTGCCAGCAGCGCGAAGGGACGGAATAACTATGGCTACACCTTC.

As DNA, the CDR3 is TGTGCCAGCAGCTTGACTGAAGCTTTCTTT. Translation gives CASSLTEAFF. V is TRBV7-9 and J is TRBJ1-1; D call uncertain. CDR1 and CDR2 (germline): SEHNR, FQNEAQ (reference sequence). V gave up 3 bases and J gave up 5 bases, with 1 base separating them. This CDR3 comprises 10 residues.

This chain uses TRBV5-1 with TRBJ2-5; 11 nucleotides line up with TRBD2. The trim removed 0 bases at V and 2 bases at J, leaving 3 bases unmatched. Per the germline V gene, CDR1 is SGHRS and CDR2 is YFSETQ. CDR3 size: 16 residues. The CDR3 DNA reads TGCGCCAGCAGCTTGGCGGTAGCGGGGGGGCAAGAGACCCAGTACTTC. Translating gives CASSLAVAGGQETQYF.

The chain combines TRBV19 with TRBJ2-1; 12 bases are shared with TRBD2. The CDR3 consists of 19 residues. Germline assignment: CDR1 LNHDA and CDR2 SQIVND (reference sequence). V shed 7 bases, J shed 5 bases, and the junction held 18 bases outside the gene matches. The CDR3 DNA follows: TGTGCCAGTACCCTTCGGGCTAGCGGGAGGGCCAGGGTCGACAATGAGCAGTTCTTC. Amino acid sequence: CASTLRASGRARVDNEQFF.

The chain has TRBV10-3 and TRBJ1-2, with D tentatively TRBD1 (6 bases). The CDR3 is 14 residues long. Germline CDR1 ENHRY, CDR2 SYGVKD. V was cut by 7 bases and J by 3 bases, with 15 bases left in between. The CDR3 nucleotides are TGTGCCATCAATCGGGACACCTCCGACTATGGCTACACCTTC. It translates to CAINRDTSDYGYTF.

This clone was recorded a few times. The gene calls are TRBV10-3 and TRBJ2-1; 7 nucleotides match TRBD1. This CDR3 region has 13 residues. V lost 8 bases to trimming and J lost 5 bases; unmatched junction nucleotides: 6. Germline V CDR1 and CDR2: ENHRY, SYGVKD. In DNA, the CDR3 is TGTGCCATCTACTCGGGACAGAACAATGAGCAGTTCTTC. Amino acids: CAIYSGQNNEQFF.

The chain employs TRBV6-5 and TRBJ1-6; D is unclear. The CDR3 is made up of 14 amino acids. Germline V gene sequence: CDR1 MNHEY, CDR2 SVGAGI. The ends were cut back, 2 bases at V and 10 bases at J, with 12 bases in the middle. DNA of the CDR3: TGTGCCAGCAGTTACGCCGGACGGCAGTCACCCCTCCACTTT. This encodes CASSYAGRQSPLHF.

The V call is TRBV6-6, the J call TRBJ2-2; D unclear. This CDR3 comprises 14 residues. Germline assignment: CDR1 MNHNY and CDR2 SVGAGI (reference sequence). V gave up 6 bases and J gave up 3 bases, with 11 bases separating them. The CDR3 DNA is TGTGCCAGCAGCCCGATGTCAGACACCGGGGAGCTGTTTTTT. Its protein product is CASSPMSDTGELFF.

The V gene is TRBV27, the J gene TRBJ1-1, with D hard to call. This CDR3 region has 12 residues. Germline V gene sequence: CDR1 MNHEY, CDR2 SMNVEV (reference sequence). Trimming cost V 4 bases and J 10 bases, with 13 bases left between them. Here the CDR3 DNA reads TGTGCCAGCAGTTCCCCCTACAATGGAGCTTTCTTT. Translated: CASSSPYNGAFF.

The rearrangement joins TRBV18 to TRBJ2-3; 12 nucleotides match TRBD1. Trimming removed 5 bases from V and 8 bases from J; junction bases left unmatched: 17. The CDR3 runs 18 residues. Germline V gene data show CDR1 as KGHSH and CDR2 as LQKENI. Here the CDR3 reads CASSSDGPGTGGEGTQYF. The CDR3 DNA reads TGTGCCAGCTCATCCGACGGCCCCGGGACAGGGGGCGAGGGTACGCAGTATTTT. The entire variable domain, with the rest obtained from reference TRBV18 and TRBJ2-3, is as follows: NAGVMQNPRHLVRRRGQEARLRCSPMKGHSHVYWYRQLPEEGLKFMVYLQKENIIDESGMPKERFSAEFPKEGPSILRIQQVVRGDSAAYFCASSSDGPGTGGEGTQYFGPGTRLTVL.

The gene calls are TRBV7-8 and TRBJ1-1; D unclear. Germline CDR1 reads SGHVS; CDR2 reads FQNEAQ. V gave up 6 bases and J gave up 3 bases, with 11 bases separating them. The CDR3 has 13 residues. CDR3 nucleotide sequence: TGTGCCAGCAGGGTAGGGCAATACACTGAAGCTTTCTTT. It is translated as CASRVGQYTEAFF.

The gene calls are TRBV9 and TRBJ2-7; 7 positions agree with TRBD2. CDR3 length: 16 residues. Germline assignment: CDR1 SGDLS and CDR2 YYNGEE. Trimming at V came to 0 bases and at J to 5 bases, leaving 11 bases not matched to a gene. The CDR3 region is CASSVGLAVGLDEQYF. The CDR3 DNA is TGTGCCAGCAGCGTAGGCCTAGCGGTGGGTCTGGACGAGCAGTACTTC.

The V and J genes are TRBV7-2 and TRBJ1-5, with D possibly TRBD1 on 5 matching bases. V was cut by 5 bases and J by 9 bases, with 20 bases left in between. This CDR3 has 15 amino acids. Germline V lookup: CDR1 SGHTA, CDR2 FQGNSA. The CDR3 loop is CASSPRPGGVRPQHF. The CDR3 nucleotides read TGTGCCAGCAGCCCGAGGCCCGGGGGGGTTCGGCCCCAGCATTTT.

The V gene is TRBV11-3, the J gene TRBJ2-7; D tentatively fits TRBD1 or TRBD2 (7 bases each). The CDR3 totals 15 residues. Germline values: CDR1 SGHNT, CDR2 YENEEA. The V end was cut by 8 bases, the J end by 3 bases, with 20 bases between. The chain's CDR3 is CASGPKAGTVYEQYF. The CDR3 DNA reads as TGTGCCAGCGGGCCAAAAGCGGGGACAGTCTACGAGCAGTACTTC. Combining the CDR3 with reference TRBV11-3 and TRBJ2-7 gives the whole variable domain EAGVVQSPRYKIIEKKQPVAFWCNPISGHNTLYWYLQNLGQGPELLIRYENEEAVDDSQLPKDRFSAERLKGVDSTLKIQPAELGDSAVYLCASGPKAGTVYEQYFGPGTRLTVT.

The J gene is TRBJ2-3, the V gene TRBV7-6; D tentatively reads TRBD1 or TRBD2 (5 bases each). Trimming took off 4 bases at V and 0 bases at J, with 17 bases between the two ends. The germline V gene has CDR1 SGHVS and CDR2 FNYEAQ. This CDR3 is built from 17 residues. The CDR3 DNA reads TGTGCCAGCAGCTCCGTGGGGCGGGCAATTAGCACAGATACGCAGTATTTT. Its protein product is CASSSVGRAISTDTQYF. Looking up the rest from reference TRBV7-6 and TRBJ2-3 gives the full variable domain: GAGVSQSPRYKVTKRGQDVALRCDPISGHVSLYWYRQALGQGPEFLTYFNYEAQQDKSGLPNDRFSAERPEGSISTLTIQRTEQRDSAMYRCASSSVGRAISTDTQYFGPGTRLTVL.

This clone turned up a few times. DNA for the CDR3: TGTGCCAGTAGCCGGGGAGGGAGGGTCCGGGGCTACACCTTC. Residues: CASSRGGRVRGYTF. The rearrangement joins TRBV19 to TRBJ1-2, with D uncertain. Trimming took off 6 bases at V and 8 bases at J, with 19 bases between the two ends. Looked up from germline, CDR1 is LNHDA and CDR2 is SQIVND (reference sequence). The CDR3 sequence is 14 residues long.